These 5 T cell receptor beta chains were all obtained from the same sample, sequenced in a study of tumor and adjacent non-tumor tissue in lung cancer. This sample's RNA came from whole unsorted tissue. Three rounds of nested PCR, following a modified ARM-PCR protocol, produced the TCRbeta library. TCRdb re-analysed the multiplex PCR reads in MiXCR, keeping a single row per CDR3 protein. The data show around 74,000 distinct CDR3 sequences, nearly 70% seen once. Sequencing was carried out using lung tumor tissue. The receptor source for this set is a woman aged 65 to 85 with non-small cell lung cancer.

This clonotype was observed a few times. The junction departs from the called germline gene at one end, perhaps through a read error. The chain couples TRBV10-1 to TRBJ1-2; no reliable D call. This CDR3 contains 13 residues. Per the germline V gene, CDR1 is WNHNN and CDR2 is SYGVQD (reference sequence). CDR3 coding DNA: TGCGCAAGCAATGAGTCGGCAGGCTATGGCTACACCTTC. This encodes CASNESAGYGYTF.

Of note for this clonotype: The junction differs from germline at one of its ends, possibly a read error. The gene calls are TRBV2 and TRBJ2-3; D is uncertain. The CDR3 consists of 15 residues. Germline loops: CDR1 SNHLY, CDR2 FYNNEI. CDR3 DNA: TGTGTCAGCAGGACCCCGTGGACCCGCACAGATACGCAGTATTTT. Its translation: CVSRTPWTRTDTQYF.

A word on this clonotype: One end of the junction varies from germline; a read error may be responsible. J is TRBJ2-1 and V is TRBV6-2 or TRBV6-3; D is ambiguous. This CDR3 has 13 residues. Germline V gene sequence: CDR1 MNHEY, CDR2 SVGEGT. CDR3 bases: TGTGCCAGCAGTAACTCGAGACTCACCGAGCAGTTCTTC. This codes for CASSNSRLTEQFF.

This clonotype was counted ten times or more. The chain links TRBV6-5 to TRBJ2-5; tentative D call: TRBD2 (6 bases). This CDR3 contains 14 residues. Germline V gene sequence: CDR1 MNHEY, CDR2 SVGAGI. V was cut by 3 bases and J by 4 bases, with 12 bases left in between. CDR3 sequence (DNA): TGTGCCAGCAGTTATGCGGGATCGGTAGAGACCCAGTACTTC. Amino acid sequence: CASSYAGSVETQYF.

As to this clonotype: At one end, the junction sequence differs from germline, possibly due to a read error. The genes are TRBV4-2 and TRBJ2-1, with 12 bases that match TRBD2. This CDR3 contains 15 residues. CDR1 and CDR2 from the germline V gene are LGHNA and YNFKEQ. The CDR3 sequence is CASSQMTSGSDEQLF. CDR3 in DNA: TGTGCCAGTAGCCAGATGACTAGCGGGAGTGATGAGCAGCTCTTC.